The 10 T cell receptor beta chains reported below all come from one sample, sequenced in a study of OX40 agonist ivuxolimab in advanced cancers. Data came from immunoSEQ multiplex PCR; TCRdb stores just in-frame clones and leaves some out. This table has about 31,000 clones, roughly nine tenths appearing once. The starting material was CD4+ or CD8+ T cells sorted from blood, obtained in a trial of the OX40 agonist ivuxolimab. Receptors were obtained from an adult with an advanced solid tumor such as melanoma, head and neck, liver or kidney cancer.

This clone was seen only once. The V and J genes are TRBV28 and TRBJ2-2; a possible D gene is TRBD2 (6 bases). Per germline, CDR1 MDHEN and CDR2 SYDVKM. This CDR3 is 15 amino acids long. Trimming took off 5 bases at V and 2 bases at J, with 12 bases between the two ends. CDR3 DNA: TGTGCCAGCAGTCGACTAGACTTTAACACCGGGGAGCTGTTTTTT. This gives the protein CASSRLDFNTGELFF.

The genes are TRBV2 and TRBJ2-7; D is perhaps TRBD1 (5 bases). The CDR3 covers 13 residues. Germline CDR1 reads SNHLY; CDR2 reads FYNNEI. V lost 5 bases and J lost 2, with 10 bases in between. CDR3 amino acids: CASSRQYTYEQYF. The CDR3 DNA is TGTGCCAGCAGTCGACAGTATACCTACGAGCAGTACTTC.

This sequence joins TRBV19 and TRBJ2-1, with D tentatively TRBD2 (6 bases). The length of the CDR3 is 17 residues. Germline V gives CDR1 LNHDA, CDR2 SQIVND (reference sequence). V was clipped by 1 base and J by 2 bases, with 15 bases between them. The CDR3 nucleotides read TGTGCCAGTAGTATAGGCCGACAGTGGAGGGCCTACAATGAGCAGTTCTTC. Translating gives CASSIGRQWRAYNEQFF.

This clone is a singleton in its sample. The CDR3 loop is CASSFLGPSYEQYF. In DNA, the CDR3 is TGTGCCAGCAGTTTTTTGGGACCCTCCTACGAGCAGTACTTC. V is TRBV27 and J is TRBJ2-7, with D perhaps TRBD1 or TRBD2 (5 bases each). Per the germline V gene, CDR1 is MNHEY and CDR2 is SMNVEV (reference sequence). CDR3 length: 14 amino acids. The V end lost 3 bases, the J end lost 0 bases, and 9 bases lay between the germline ends.

This clone was counted a few times. CDR3 loop: CASSPQGAGEQYF. The CDR3 nucleotides read TGTGCCAGCAGCCCGCAGGGGGCGGGAGAGCAGTACTTC. This chain links TRBV5-6 with TRBJ2-7; 8 bases align to TRBD1. The ends lost 4 bases at V and 7 bases at J; junction bases unmatched: 7. The CDR3 runs to 13 residues. Germline CDR1 reads SGHDT; CDR2 reads YYEEEE. Combining the CDR3 with reference TRBV5-6 and TRBJ2-7 gives the whole variable domain DAGVTQSPTHLIKTRGQQVTLRCSPKSGHDTVSWYQQALGQGPQFIFQYYEEEERQRGNFPDRFSGHQFPNYSSELNVNALLLGDSALYLCASSPQGAGEQYFGPGTRLTVT.

The chain carries TRBV4-3 and TRBJ2-7, with 9 bases aligning to TRBD2. The CDR3 runs to 18 residues. Germline V gene lookup returns CDR1 LGHNA and CDR2 YSLEER. With 1 base clipped from V and 0 bases from J, the junction kept 10 bases outside the gene matches. The CDR3 is CASSQAMAGGSSSYEQYF. In nucleotides, the CDR3 is TGCGCCAGCAGCCAAGCTATGGCGGGAGGGTCGAGCTCCTACGAGCAGTACTTC.

The V and J genes are TRBV9 and TRBJ2-1, with TRBD2 matching over 8 bases. This CDR3 is built from 15 residues. The germline CDR1 and CDR2 sequences are SGDLS and YYNGEE. The V gene end was trimmed by 0 bases and the J gene end by 10 bases; junction bases not matched to a gene: 9. CDR3 amino acids: CASSVESAGVGEQFF. The CDR3 coding sequence is TGTGCCAGCAGCGTAGAATCAGCGGGAGTCGGAGAGCAGTTCTTC. Complete variable domain (other parts from reference TRBV9 and TRBJ2-1): DSGVTQTPKHLITATGQRVTLRCSPRSGDLSVYWYQQSLDQGLQFLIQYYNGEERAKGNILERFSAQQFPDLHSELNLSSLELGDSALYFCASSVESAGVGEQFFGPGTRLTVL.

The chain is built from TRBV12-2 and TRBJ2-1. TRBV12-2 is noted as a pseudogene. CDR3 length: 11 residues. The DNA of the CDR3 is TGTGCAAGTCGATTAGCTTTCGAGCAGTTCTTC. This translates into CASRLAFEQFF.

CDR3 in amino acids: CATSSLSGTGSYNEQFF. The CDR3 nucleotides are TGTGCCACCAGCAGCCTTAGCGGGACCGGGTCCTACAATGAGCAGTTCTTC. The V call is TRBV15, the J call TRBJ2-1; 8 nucleotides agree with TRBD2. There are 17 residues in the CDR3. Germline trimming cut 3 bases from V and 1 base from J; bases unmatched to any gene: 8. From germline, CDR1 is LNHNV and CDR2 YYDKDF (reference sequence).

The chain recombines TRBV4-1 with TRBJ2-7; D is undetermined. Trimming left V 4 bases short and J 6 bases short, with 22 bases between. CDR3 length: 16 amino acids. Germline V gene sequence: CDR1 MGHRA, CDR2 YSYEKL. The DNA for the CDR3 is TGCGCCAGCAGCCCGCGTGGTGCAGGCTATAGTGGCGAGCAGTACTTC. Translation gives CASSPRGAGYSGEQYF.